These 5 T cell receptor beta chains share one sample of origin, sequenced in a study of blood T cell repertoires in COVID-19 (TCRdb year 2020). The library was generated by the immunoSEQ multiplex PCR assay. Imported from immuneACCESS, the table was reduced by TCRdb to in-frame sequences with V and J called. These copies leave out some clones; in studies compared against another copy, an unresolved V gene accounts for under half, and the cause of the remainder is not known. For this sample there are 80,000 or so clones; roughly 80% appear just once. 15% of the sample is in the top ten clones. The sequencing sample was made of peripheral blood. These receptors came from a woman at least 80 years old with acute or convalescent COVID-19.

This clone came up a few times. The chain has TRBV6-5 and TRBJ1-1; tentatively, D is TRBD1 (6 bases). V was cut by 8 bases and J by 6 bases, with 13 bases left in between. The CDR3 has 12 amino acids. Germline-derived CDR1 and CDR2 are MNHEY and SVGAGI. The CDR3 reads CASAREGAEAFF. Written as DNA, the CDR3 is TGTGCCAGCGCCCGAGAGGGGGCTGAAGCTTTCTTT.

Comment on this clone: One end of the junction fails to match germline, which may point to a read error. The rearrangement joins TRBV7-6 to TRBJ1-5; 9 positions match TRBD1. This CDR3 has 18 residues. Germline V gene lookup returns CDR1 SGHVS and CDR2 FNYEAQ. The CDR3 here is CASSLATGGATSNQPQHF. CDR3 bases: TGTGCCAGCAGCCTAGCCACAGGGGGCGCGACTAGCAATCAGCCCCAGCATTTT.

The CDR3 nucleotides read TGTGCCAGCAGCTTAGTAGCCCTCCCCGGCGAGACCCAGTACTTC. Translated, it gives CASSLVALPGETQYF. The V call is TRBV7-2, the J call TRBJ2-5; no definite D call. V was shortened by 1 base and J by 5 bases, with 14 bases between the two germline ends. The CDR3 is made up of 15 amino acids. In germline, CDR1 is SGHTA, CDR2 FQGNSA.

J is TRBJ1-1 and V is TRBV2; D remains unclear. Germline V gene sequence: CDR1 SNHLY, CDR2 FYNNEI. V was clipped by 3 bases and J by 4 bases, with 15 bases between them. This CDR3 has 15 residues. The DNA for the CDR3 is TGTGCCAGCAGTGAGATAACCTTAATGCGCACTGAAGCTTTCTTT. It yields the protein CASSEITLMRTEAFF.

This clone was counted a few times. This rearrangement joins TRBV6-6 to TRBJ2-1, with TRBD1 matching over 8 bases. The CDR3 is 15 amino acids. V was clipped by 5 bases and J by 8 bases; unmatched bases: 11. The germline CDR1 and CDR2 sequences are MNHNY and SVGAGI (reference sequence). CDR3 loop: CASSDTGGRNDEQFF. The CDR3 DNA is TGTGCCAGCAGTGACACAGGGGGGCGGAATGATGAGCAGTTCTTC.